The 16 T cell receptor beta chains presented below share a single source sample, sequenced in a study of naive CD8 T cells in extremely preterm neonates (dated by TCRdb to the late 2010s). Library prep was done by the immunoSEQ multiplex PCR assay. Entries here come from immuneACCESS through TCRdb and include only in-frame sequences with V and J called. Some clones fail to appear in such tables; in the studies checked, an unresolved V gene covers under half of the shortfall, and the cause of the remainder is unknown. The sample yields more than 7,000 clones; around 98% were counted once. Of the sample, less than 0.35% falls within the top ten clones. Sequencing input: naive CD8+ T cells from blood. All receptors come from a human donor in good health.

The chain combines TRBV30 with TRBJ1-1, with TRBD1 matching over 7 bases. CDR1 is GTSNPN and CDR2 is SVGIG in the germline V gene (reference sequence). Trimming took 5 bases from V and 5 from J; bases not matched to a gene: 5. The CDR3 extends over 12 amino acids. The CDR3 region is CAWAGGLTEAFF. CDR3 coding DNA: TGTGCCTGGGCAGGGGGTTTGACTGAAGCTTTCTTT.

The chain joins TRBV7-9 to TRBJ1-1, with TRBD1 matching over 7 bases. The ends lost 5 bases at V and 1 base at J; junction bases unmatched: 7. CDR1 is SEHNR, CDR2 FQNEAQ, per germline (reference sequence). This CDR3 is built from 15 residues. CDR3 DNA sequence: TGTGCCAGCAGCCTATCCGGGACAGAGAACACTGAAGCTTTCTTT. This encodes CASSLSGTENTEAFF.

The rearrangement joins TRBV30 to TRBJ2-1, with D hard to call. Trimming stripped 2 bases from V and 9 bases from J, with 11 bases between. This CDR3 is 12 amino acids long. Germline lookup yields CDR1 GTSNPN and CDR2 SVGIG (reference sequence). For the CDR3, the DNA is TGTGCCTGGAGTCCCTTCCTCGGTGAGCAGTTCTTC. The encoded protein is CAWSPFLGEQFF.

This chain uses TRBV5-6 with TRBJ2-7; TRBD1 matches at 7 bases. CDR3 length: 13 amino acids. From germline, CDR1 is SGHDT and CDR2 YYEEEE. Trimming at V came to 4 bases and at J to 11 bases, leaving 12 bases not matched to a gene. The CDR3 spells CASSDRERGWEYF. The CDR3 region has the DNA TGTGCCAGCAGCGACAGGGAAAGAGGTTGGGAGTACTTC.

This sequence joins TRBV11-2 and TRBJ2-5; no reliable D call. The V end lost 5 bases, the J end lost 8 bases, and 21 bases lay between the germline ends. The CDR3 totals 15 residues. Germline assignment: CDR1 SGHAT and CDR2 FQNNGV. The CDR3 region has the DNA TGTGCCAGCAGCCCACGCCTCCTACCGGCGGATACCCAGTACTTC. As protein: CASSPRLLPADTQYF. The full variable domain, its missing parts supplied by reference TRBV11-2 and TRBJ2-5, is EAGVAQSPRYKIIEKRQSVAFWCNPISGHATLYWYQQILGQGPKLLIQFQNNGVVDDSQLPKDRFSAERLKGVDSTLKIQPAKLEDSAVYLCASSPRLLPADTQYFGPGTRLLVL.

V usage is TRBV10-3 and J usage is TRBJ2-5, with unresolved D. TRBJ2-7 explains the end of the DNA better; the J call may be wrong. The V gene's germline CDR1 is ENHRY and CDR2 SYGVKD. This CDR3 comprises 13 residues. The CDR3 DNA reads TGTGCCATCAGTACCTCAAGCTCCTACGAGCAGTACTTC. It encodes CAISTSSSYEQYF.

The gene calls are TRBV5-1 and TRBJ2-7, with D unclear. CDR3 length: 15 amino acids. Germline V CDR1 and CDR2: SGHRS, YFSETQ. V was trimmed by 0 bases and J by 6 bases, leaving 16 bases between them. This CDR3 reads CASSLAGPFRGEQYF. Here the CDR3 DNA reads TGCGCCAGCAGCTTGGCGGGTCCCTTCAGAGGCGAGCAGTACTTC.

The chain combines TRBV6-5 with TRBJ1-2; D call uncertain. V was pared by 0 bases and J by 6 bases, with 8 bases between. The germline gives CDR1 MNHEY, CDR2 SVGAGI. This CDR3 is built from 13 residues. The CDR3 nucleotides are TGTGCCAGCAGTTACTCGATACGGGATGGCTACACCTTC. The encoded protein is CASSYSIRDGYTF.

The J gene is TRBJ2-7, the V gene TRBV25-1; D is undetermined. Germline CDR1 reads MGHDK; CDR2 reads SYGVNS. The CDR3 contains 11 residues. V lost 4 bases, J lost 6 bases, and 7 bases lay in between. In nucleotides, the CDR3 is TGTGCCAGCAGTGTAGAGGCCGAGCAGTACTTC. Translating gives CASSVEAEQYF.

The rearrangement links TRBV27 to TRBJ1-1, with D unresolved. Germline lookup yields CDR1 MNHEY and CDR2 SMNVEV (reference sequence). The CDR3 has 14 residues. V gave up 7 bases and J gave up 5 bases, with 17 bases separating them. This CDR3 reads CASTPIGVWTEAFF. The DNA for the CDR3 is TGTGCCAGCACCCCAATCGGGGTATGGACTGAAGCTTTCTTT.

The chain carries TRBV21-1 and TRBJ2-2; the D call in the table, TRBD1, was not verified against the DNA. TRBV21-1 corresponds to a pseudogene. This CDR3 spans 22 amino acids. The DNA of the CDR3 is TGTGCCAGCAGCGCATATTCCGGGACAGAGAAACATAAAGTCACGAACACCGGGGAGCTGTTTTTT. Protein sequence: CASSAYSGTEKHKVTNTGELFF.

This chain connects TRBV5-6 to TRBJ1-1, with D possibly being TRBD1 (6 bases). CDR3 length equals 15 residues. The V and J ends lost 3 bases and 2 bases respectively, with 14 bases between them. The germline V gene encodes CDR1 SGHDT and CDR2 YYEEEE. The CDR3 here is CASSWGGATNTEAFF. The CDR3 DNA sequence: TGTGCCAGCAGCTGGGGGGGGGCCACAAACACTGAAGCTTTCTTT.

The J gene is TRBJ2-1, the V gene TRBV7-2; D uncertain. The CDR3 totals 14 residues. Germline CDR1 reads SGHTA; CDR2 reads FQGNSA. V lost 6 bases to trimming and J lost 6 bases, with 15 bases between them. The DNA of the CDR3 is TGTGCCAGCAGTTCCCCCGAGATGCTCAATGAGCAGTTCTTC. Encoded protein: CASSSPEMLNEQFF.

The chain links TRBV7-9 to TRBJ2-2; tentative D call: TRBD2 (6 bases). V shed 5 bases and J shed 4 bases, with 14 bases lying between them. This CDR3 has 15 residues. Germline V gene lookup returns CDR1 SEHNR and CDR2 FQNEAQ (reference sequence). CDR3 coding DNA: TGTGCCAGCAGCGCACAAACTAGCCCCACCGGGGAGCTGTTTTTT. It yields the protein CASSAQTSPTGELFF.

V gene TRBV4-2 combines with J gene TRBJ2-1; TRBD2 agrees at 11 bases. Germline V gene lookup returns CDR1 LGHNA and CDR2 YNFKEQ. Unmatched junction bases numbered 9, after V lost 0 bases and J lost 8 bases. The CDR3 has 17 residues. CDR3 DNA: TGTGCCAGCAGCCAAGAGGTCACTAGCGGGAGTGTCCATGAGCAGTTCTTC. Translated: CASSQEVTSGSVHEQFF.

The sample holds a few counts of this clone. J is TRBJ1-1 and V is TRBV5-4; the match to TRBD1 covers 7 bases. Germline V gene sequence: CDR1 SGHNT, CDR2 YYREEE (reference sequence). The trim removed 3 bases at V and 11 bases at J, leaving 7 bases unmatched. This CDR3 has 12 residues. CDR3 coding DNA: TGTGCCAGCAGCTCACAGGGGTTCGAGGCTTTCTTT. Translating it yields CASSSQGFEAFF.